This TCR beta chain was identified during a study of cytomegalovirus exposure and HLA in healthy donors. The wider study: Of some 360 genotyped donors, about 80% clustered with self-reported Caucasian donors.

From germline, CDR1 is MNHNS and CDR2 SASEGT. There are 15 residues in the CDR3. Trimming took 1 base from V and 3 from J, leaving 7 bases between them. With respect to this clone: Its antigen remains unidentified.

PCR amplification relied on 60 Vbeta primers (plus 13 Jbeta primers). Profiling relied on immunoSEQ multiplex PCR, and the TCRdb table lists in-frame clones only, not all of them. The sample consists of 100,000 to 120,000 clones, 65% to 85% of them appearing once. Study-wide points: It was confirmed in vitro that a few of the CMV-associated chains were specific for CMV antigens.

This sequence originates from a young woman in good health and CMV-seropositive. V is TRBV6-1 and J is TRBJ1-6; the D is unclear. The specimen was PBMCs. The CDR3 DNA reads as TGTGCCAGCAGTGAAGTCCGGGGCTATAATTCACCCCTCCACTTT. Translated, it gives CASSEVRGYNSPLHF.